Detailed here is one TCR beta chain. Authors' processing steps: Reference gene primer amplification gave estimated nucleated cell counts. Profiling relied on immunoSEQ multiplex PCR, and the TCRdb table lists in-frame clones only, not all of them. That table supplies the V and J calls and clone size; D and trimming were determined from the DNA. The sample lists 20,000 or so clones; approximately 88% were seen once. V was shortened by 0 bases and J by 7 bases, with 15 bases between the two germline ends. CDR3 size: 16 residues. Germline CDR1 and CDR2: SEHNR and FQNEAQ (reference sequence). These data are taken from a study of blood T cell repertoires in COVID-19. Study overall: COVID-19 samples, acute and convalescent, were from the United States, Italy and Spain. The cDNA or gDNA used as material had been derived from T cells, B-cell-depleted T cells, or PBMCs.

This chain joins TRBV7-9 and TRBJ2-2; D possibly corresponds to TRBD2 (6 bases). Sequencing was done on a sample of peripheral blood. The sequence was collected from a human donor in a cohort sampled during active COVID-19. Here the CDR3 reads CASSLAGRGTIGELFF. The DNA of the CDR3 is TGTGCCAGCAGCTTAGCTGGGCGGGGAACCATCGGGGAGCTGTTTTTT.